This TCR beta chain came from a study of T cells after yellow fever vaccination. This CDR3 is 14 amino acids long. V lost 0 bases and J 6 bases, leaving 13 bases between the germline ends. CDR1 is DFQATT, CDR2 SNEGSKA, per germline (reference sequence). The study's findings and limits: Any FACS-sorted repertoire could hold abundant clonotypes that contaminate it from the bulk population. Shared CD4/CD8 clonotypes were a small share, likely from convergent recombination.

For TCR, cDNA came from 5'RACE template switching, which added a universal primer site and UMIs. MiXCR was run by TCRdb on the 5' RACE reads, yielding one entry per CDR3 protein. The profile covers some 350,000 distinct CDR3 sequences, with roughly 4% appearing a single time and 20% to 25% taken by the ten largest. There are a few counts of this clonotype. The antigen is undetermined. This receptor was obtained from a man between 18 and 35 years old who received the YFV17D yellow fever vaccine. The rearrangement links TRBV20-1 to TRBJ2-3; TRBD2 is a possible D gene (7 bases). Sequenced material: PBMCs, taken 5 days after the yellow fever booster vaccination. The CDR3 bases are TGCAGTGCTAGAGATAGGGGGGGATGGGATACGCAGTATTTT. It is translated as CSARDRGGWDTQYF.